This T cell receptor (beta chain) was sequenced during a study of a mutant IDH1 vaccine in newly diagnosed glioma. Clones were sequenced by immunoSEQ multiplex PCR, and TCRdb holds only the in-frame ones, with some missing. The sample yields about 50,000 clones, roughly 80% seen once. Time point given: week 5, during vaccination. All doses held 300 ug of mutant IDH1 20-mer peptide, with topical imiquimod. In the case of this clone: Its antigen is as yet unknown.

The CDR3 runs to 13 residues. Trimming removed 6 bases from V and 5 bases from J, with 11 bases in between. Germline V gives CDR1 SGHDT, CDR2 YYEEEE. The rearrangement links TRBV5-6 to TRBJ2-2; D is unresolved. This material consisted of PBMCs, taken from a glioma patient whose treatment included an IDH1 peptide vaccine. The receptor comes from a woman aged 45-65 years with glioma. The CDR3 coding sequence is TGTGCCAGCACAAAGAGCCGGACCGGGGAGCTGTTTTTT. This sequence encodes CASTKSRTGELFF.